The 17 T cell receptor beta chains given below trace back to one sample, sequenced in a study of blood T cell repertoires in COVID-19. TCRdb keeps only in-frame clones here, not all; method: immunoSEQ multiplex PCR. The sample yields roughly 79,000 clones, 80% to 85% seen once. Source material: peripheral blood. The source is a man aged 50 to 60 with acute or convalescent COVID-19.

The CDR3 DNA is TGTGCCAGCAGTGACGCAGGGGGCTACAATGAGCAGTTCTTC. It codes for CASSDAGGYNEQFF. The rearrangement joins TRBV6-4 to TRBJ2-1, with 7 bases fitting TRBD1. V shed 2 bases and J 3 bases; nucleotides not matched to a gene: 1. Germline lookup yields CDR1 MRHNA and CDR2 SNTAGT. This CDR3 is built from 14 residues.

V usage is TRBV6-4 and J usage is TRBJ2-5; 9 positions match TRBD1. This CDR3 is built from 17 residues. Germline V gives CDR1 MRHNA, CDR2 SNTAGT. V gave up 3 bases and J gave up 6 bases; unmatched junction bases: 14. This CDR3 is CASSDKRGQGPEKTQYF. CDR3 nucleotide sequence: TGTGCCAGCAGTGATAAGAGGGGACAGGGCCCGGAGAAGACCCAGTACTTC.

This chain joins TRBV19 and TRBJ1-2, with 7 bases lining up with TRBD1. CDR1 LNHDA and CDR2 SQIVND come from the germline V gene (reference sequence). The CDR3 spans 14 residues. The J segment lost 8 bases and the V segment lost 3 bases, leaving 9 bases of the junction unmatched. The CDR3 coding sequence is TGTGCCAGTAGTATTATGACAGGGAATCTCGGCTACACCTTC. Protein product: CASSIMTGNLGYTF.

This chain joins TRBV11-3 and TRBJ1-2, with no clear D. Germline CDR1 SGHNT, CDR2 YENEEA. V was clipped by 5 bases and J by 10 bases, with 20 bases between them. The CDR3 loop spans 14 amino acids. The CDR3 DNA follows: TGTGCCAGCAGCCCGCGGTTTCGTGCATTAGACTACACCTTC. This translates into CASSPRFRALDYTF.

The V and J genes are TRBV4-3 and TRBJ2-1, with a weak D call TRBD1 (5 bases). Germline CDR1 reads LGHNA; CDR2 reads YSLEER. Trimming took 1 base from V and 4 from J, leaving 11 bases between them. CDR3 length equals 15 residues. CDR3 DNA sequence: TGCGCCAGCAGCCAAGCCTTGACAGTTTACAATGAGCAGTTCTTC. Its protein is CASSQALTVYNEQFF.

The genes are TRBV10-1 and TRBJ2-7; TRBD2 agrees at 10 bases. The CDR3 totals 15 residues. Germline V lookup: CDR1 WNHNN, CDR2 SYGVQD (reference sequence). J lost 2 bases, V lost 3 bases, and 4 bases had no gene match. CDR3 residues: CASSDPLAGAYEQYF. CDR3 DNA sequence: TGCGCCAGCAGTGACCCTCTAGCGGGGGCCTACGAGCAGTACTTC.

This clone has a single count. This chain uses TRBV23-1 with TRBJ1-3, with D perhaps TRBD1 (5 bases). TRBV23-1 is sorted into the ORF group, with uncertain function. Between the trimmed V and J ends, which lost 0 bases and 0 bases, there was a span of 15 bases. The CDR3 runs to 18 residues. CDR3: CASSQSPRDSNSGNTIYF. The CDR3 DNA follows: TGCGCCAGCAGTCAATCCCCCCGGGACTCCAACTCTGGAAACACCATATATTTT.

In nucleotides, the CDR3 is TGTGCCAGCAGCCCACGGACAGACCTTGGAGAGCAGTACTTC. Its protein product is CASSPRTDLGEQYF. The chain recombines TRBV9 with TRBJ2-7; TRBD1 is a possible D gene (6 bases). V gave up 4 bases and J gave up 7 bases, with 18 bases separating them. Germline assignment: CDR1 SGDLS and CDR2 YYNGEE. The CDR3 contains 14 residues.

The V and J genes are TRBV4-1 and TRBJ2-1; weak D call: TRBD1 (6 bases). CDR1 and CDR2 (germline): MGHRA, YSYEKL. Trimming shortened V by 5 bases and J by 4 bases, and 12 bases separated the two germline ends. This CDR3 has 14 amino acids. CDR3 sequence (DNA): TGCGCCAGCAGCGTCGGACAGAATTACAATGAGCAGTTCTTC. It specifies CASSVGQNYNEQFF.

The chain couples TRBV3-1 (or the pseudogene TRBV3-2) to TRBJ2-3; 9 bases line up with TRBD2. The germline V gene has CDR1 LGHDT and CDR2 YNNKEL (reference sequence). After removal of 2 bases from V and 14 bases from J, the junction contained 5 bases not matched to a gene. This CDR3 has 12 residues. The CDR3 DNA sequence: TGTGCCAGCAGCCAAAATAGCGGGAGTCTGTATTTT. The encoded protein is CASSQNSGSLYF.

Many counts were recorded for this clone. For the CDR3, the DNA is TGTGCCAGCAGCTTTGAGAGGGCTGGCTACACCTTC. It encodes CASSFERAGYTF. The chain couples TRBV7-9 to TRBJ1-2; unclear D gene. The germline CDR1 and CDR2 sequences are SEHNR and FQNEAQ (reference sequence). With 3 bases removed from V and 7 bases from J, the gap between germline ends came to 9 bases. The CDR3 is 12 residues long.

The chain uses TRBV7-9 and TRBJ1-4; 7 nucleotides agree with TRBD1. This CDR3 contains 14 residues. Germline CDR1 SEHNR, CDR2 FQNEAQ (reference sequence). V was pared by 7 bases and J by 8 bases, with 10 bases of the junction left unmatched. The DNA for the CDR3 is TGTGCCAGCATCTCTGGGACAGTCTCCGAAAAACTGTTTTTT. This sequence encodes CASISGTVSEKLFF.

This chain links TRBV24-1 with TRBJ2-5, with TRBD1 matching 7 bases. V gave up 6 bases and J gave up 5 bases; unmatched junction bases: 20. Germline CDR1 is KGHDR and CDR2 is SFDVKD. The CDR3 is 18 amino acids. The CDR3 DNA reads TGTGCCACCAGTCCGGGACAGTCAGTAGAATGGGATGGGGAGACCCAGTACTTC. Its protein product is CATSPGQSVEWDGETQYF.

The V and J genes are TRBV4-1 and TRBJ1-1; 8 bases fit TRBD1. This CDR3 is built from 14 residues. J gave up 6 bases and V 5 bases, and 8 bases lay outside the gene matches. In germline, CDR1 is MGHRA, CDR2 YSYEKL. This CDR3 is CASSFTGTGSEAFF. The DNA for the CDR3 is TGCGCCAGCAGCTTTACCGGGACAGGTTCTGAAGCTTTCTTT.

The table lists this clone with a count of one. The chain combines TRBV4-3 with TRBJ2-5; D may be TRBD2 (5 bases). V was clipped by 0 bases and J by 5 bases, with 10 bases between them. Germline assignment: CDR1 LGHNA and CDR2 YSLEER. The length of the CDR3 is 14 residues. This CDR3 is CASSQDLARETQYF. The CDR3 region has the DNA TGCGCCAGCAGCCAAGATCTAGCTCGGGAGACCCAGTACTTC.

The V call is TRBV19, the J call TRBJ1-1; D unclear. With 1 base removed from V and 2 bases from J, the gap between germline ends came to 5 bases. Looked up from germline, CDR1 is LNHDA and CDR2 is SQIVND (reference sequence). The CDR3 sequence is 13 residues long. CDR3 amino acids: CASSIVTNTEAFF. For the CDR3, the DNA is TGTGCCAGTAGTATAGTTACTAACACTGAAGCTTTCTTT.

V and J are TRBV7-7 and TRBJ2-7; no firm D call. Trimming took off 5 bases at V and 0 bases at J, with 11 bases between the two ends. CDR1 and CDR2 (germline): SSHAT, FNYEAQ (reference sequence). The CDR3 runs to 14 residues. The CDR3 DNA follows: TGTGCCAGCAGCCCGACATCCAGCTCCTACGAGCAGTACTTC. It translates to CASSPTSSSYEQYF.